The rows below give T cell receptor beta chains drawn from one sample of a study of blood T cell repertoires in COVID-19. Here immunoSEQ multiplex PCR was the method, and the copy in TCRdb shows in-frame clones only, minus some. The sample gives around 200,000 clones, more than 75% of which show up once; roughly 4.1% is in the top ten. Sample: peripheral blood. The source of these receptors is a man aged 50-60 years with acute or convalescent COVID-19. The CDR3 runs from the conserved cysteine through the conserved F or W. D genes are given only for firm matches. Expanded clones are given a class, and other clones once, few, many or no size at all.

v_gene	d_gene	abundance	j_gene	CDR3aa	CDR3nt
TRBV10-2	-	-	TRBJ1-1	CASSERGTAFEAFF	TGCGCCAGCAGTGAGCGCGGGACGGCTTTTGAAGCTTTCTTT
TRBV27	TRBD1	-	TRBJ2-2	CASRQGAGVWTGELFF	TGTGCCAGCAGACAGGGGGCGGGGGTATGGACCGGGGAGCTGTTTTTT
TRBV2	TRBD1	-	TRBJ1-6	CARGTGKNSPLHF	TGTGCCAGGGGGACAGGGAAAAATTCACCCCTCCACTTT
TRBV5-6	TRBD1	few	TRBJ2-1	CASSGTGTGTYNEQFF	TGTGCCAGCAGCGGGACCGGGACAGGGACCTACAATGAGCAGTTCTTC
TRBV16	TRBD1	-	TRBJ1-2	CASSRHGTGKGYTF	TGTGCCAGCAGCCGCCATGGGACAGGGAAAGGCTACACCTTC
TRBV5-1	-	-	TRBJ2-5	CASSLGPETQYF	TGCGCCAGCAGCCTAGGTCCAGAGACCCAGTACTTC
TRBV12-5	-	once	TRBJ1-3	CASGLVAERHTIYF	TGTGCTAGTGGTTTGGTAGCCGAGCGGCACACCATATATTTT
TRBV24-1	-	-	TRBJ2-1	CATKPTRMRDNEQFF	TGTGCCACCAAGCCCACTAGAATGAGAGACAATGAGCAGTTCTTC
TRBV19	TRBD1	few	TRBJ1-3	CASSIEGGNTIYF	TGTGCCAGTAGTATAGAAGGGGGCAACACCATATATTTT
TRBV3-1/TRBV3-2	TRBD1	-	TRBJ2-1	CASSRTGTGGYNEQFF	TGTGCCAGCAGCCGCACCGGGACAGGAGGATACAATGAGCAGTTCTTC
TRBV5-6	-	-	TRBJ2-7	CASSPTGVGLSGEQYF	TGTGCCAGCAGTCCGACGGGGGTAGGGTTGTCGGGCGAGCAGTACTTC
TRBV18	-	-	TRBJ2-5	CASSPGTPETQYF	TGTGCCAGCTCACCCGGGACACCGGAGACCCAGTACTTC
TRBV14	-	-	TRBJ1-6	CASSQQGTLGGPLHF	TGTGCCAGCAGCCAACAGGGGACCCTAGGCGGGCCCCTCCACTTT
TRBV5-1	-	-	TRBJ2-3	CASSLWAISDTQYF	TGCGCCAGCAGCTTGTGGGCGATTTCAGATACGCAGTATTTT
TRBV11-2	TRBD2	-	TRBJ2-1	CASSSGTSSYNEQFF	TGTGCCAGCAGCTCCGGGACTAGCTCTTACAATGAGCAGTTCTTC
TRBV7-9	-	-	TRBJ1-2	CASSHGGGGYTF	TGTGCCAGCAGTCACGGGGGAGGCGGCTACACCTTC
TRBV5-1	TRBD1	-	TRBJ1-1	CASSFEGALNTEAFF	TGCGCCAGCAGCTTCGAGGGGGCGTTGAACACTGAAGCTTTCTTT
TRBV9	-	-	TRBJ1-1	CASSVGSGETEAFF	TGTGCCAGCAGCGTAGGGTCTGGAGAGACTGAAGCTTTCTTT
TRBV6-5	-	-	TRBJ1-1	CASSLTPVGGTEAFF	TGTGCCAGCAGTCTAACCCCAGTGGGAGGCACTGAAGCTTTCTTT
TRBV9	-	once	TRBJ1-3	CASSFFGHRSGNTIYF	TGTGCCAGCAGCTTCTTTGGACATCGCTCTGGAAACACCATATATTTT
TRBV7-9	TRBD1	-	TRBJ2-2	CAGTGTGDTGELFF	TGTGCCGGAACCGGGACAGGGGACACCGGGGAGCTGTTTTTT
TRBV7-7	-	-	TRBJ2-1	CASSATGNEQFF	TGTGCCAGCAGCGCTACAGGGAATGAGCAGTTCTTC
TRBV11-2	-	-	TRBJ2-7	CASSFLLQREQYF	TGTGCCAGCAGCTTCCTCCTACAGAGAGAGCAGTACTTC
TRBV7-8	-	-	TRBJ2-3	CASSRDRSLDTQYF	TGTGCCAGCAGCCGTGACAGGAGTCTGGATACGCAGTATTTT
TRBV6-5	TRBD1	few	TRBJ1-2	CASIFTGARGYGYTF	TGTGCCAGCATATTCACAGGGGCCCGGGGGTATGGCTACACCTTC
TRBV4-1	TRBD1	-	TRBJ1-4	CASSQDLPNRGRSEKLFF	TGCGCCAGCAGCCAAGACTTACCCAACAGGGGGCGTAGTGAAAAACTGTTTTTT
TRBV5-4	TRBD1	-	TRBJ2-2	CASRGTGLNTGELFF	TGTGCCAGCAGGGGGACAGGACTAAACACCGGGGAGCTGTTTTTT
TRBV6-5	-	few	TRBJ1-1	CASSYGGVGVYTEAFF	TGTGCCAGCAGTTACGGGGGGGTAGGGGTCTACACTGAAGCTTTCTTT
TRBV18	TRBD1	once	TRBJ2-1	CASSSSGQHNEQFF	TGTGCCAGCTCATCGTCGGGACAGCACAATGAGCAGTTCTTC
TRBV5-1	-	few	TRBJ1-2	CASSPATLSDGGNYGYTF	TGCGCCAGCAGCCCTGCTACTCTTTCGGACGGAGGGAACTATGGCTACACCTTC
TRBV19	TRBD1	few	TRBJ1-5	CASSIVRGQGALFQPQHF	TGTGCCAGTAGTATAGTAAGGGGACAGGGGGCGTTGTTCCAGCCCCAGCATTTT
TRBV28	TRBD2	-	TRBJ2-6	CASSRRLAGAAGGANVLTF	TGTGCCAGCAGCCGCAGACTAGCGGGGGCCGCGGGTGGGGCCAACGTCCTGACTTTC
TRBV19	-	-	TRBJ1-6	CASSMERARNSPLHF	TGTGCCAGTAGTATGGAGCGAGCACGTAATTCACCCCTCCACTTT
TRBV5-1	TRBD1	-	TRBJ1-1	CASSLGLTGGAGPTSTNTEAFF	TGCGCCAGCAGCTTGGGACTTACAGGGGGCGCCGGACCAACCTCCACGAACACTGAAGCTTTCTTT
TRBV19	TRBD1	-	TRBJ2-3	CASRTGRQGGMSTDTQYF	TGTGCCAGTAGGACGGGTCGACAGGGTGGCATGAGTACAGATACGCAGTATTTT
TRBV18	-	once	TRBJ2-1	CASSPSRLEQFF	TGTGCCAGCTCACCGTCCCGGTTAGAGCAGTTCTTC
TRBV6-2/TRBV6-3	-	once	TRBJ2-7	CASSRDSNSYEQYF	TGTGCCAGCAGCAGGGACTCAAACTCCTACGAGCAGTACTTC
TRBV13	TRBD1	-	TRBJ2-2	CASSYRDRGLTGELFF	TGTGCCAGCAGCTATCGGGACAGGGGGCTAACCGGGGAGCTGTTTTTT
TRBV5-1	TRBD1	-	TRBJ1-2	CASSLGQGALGYTF	TGCGCCAGCAGCTTGGGACAGGGGGCGCTTGGCTACACCTTC
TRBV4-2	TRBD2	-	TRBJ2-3	CASSRGTSGVRSTDTQYF	TGTGCCAGCAGCCGCGGGACTAGCGGGGTCCGGAGCACAGATACGCAGTATTTT
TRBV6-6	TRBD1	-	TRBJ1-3	CASSPRQGWDSGNTIYF	TGTGCCAGCAGTCCCCGACAGGGATGGGACTCTGGAAACACCATATATTTT
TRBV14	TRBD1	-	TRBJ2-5	CASSQLGQGKETQYF	TGTGCCAGCAGCCAACTCGGACAGGGCAAAGAGACCCAGTACTTC
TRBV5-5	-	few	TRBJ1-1	CASSFLDTSGTEAFF	TGTGCCAGCAGCTTTCTGGACACTTCGGGCACTGAAGCTTTCTTT
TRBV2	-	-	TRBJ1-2	CASGSSYGYTF	TGTGCCAGCGGCAGTTCATATGGCTACACCTTC
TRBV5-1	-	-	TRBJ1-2	CASSTQGGGNYGYTF	TGCGCCAGCAGCACGCAGGGTGGAGGGAACTATGGCTACACCTTC
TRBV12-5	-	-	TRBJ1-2	CASGPTVNYGYTF	TGTGCTAGTGGGCCGACTGTTAACTATGGCTACACCTTC